The TCR beta chain under discussion was sequenced for a study of blood T cell repertoires in COVID-19. The study drew participants aged about 18 to 89 years from about two dozen US areas. CDR1 is SGHKS, CDR2 YYEKEE, per germline (reference sequence). The CDR3 consists of 17 residues. After removal of 1 base from V and 2 bases from J, the junction contained 3 bases not matched to a gene. In the source study's methods: Estimation of nucleated cell counts was performed using reference gene primer amplification. Some clones are missing from TCRdb's copy, which holds only in-frame ones; the method was immunoSEQ multiplex PCR. The V and J calls and clone size come from that table; D and trimming were worked out from the DNA. The sample contains approximately 210,000 clones, 75% to 85% of which appear only once.

The receptor's source is a man under 40 with acute COVID-19. The rearrangement links TRBV5-5 to TRBJ2-3, with 14 positions matching TRBD2. Sequences were obtained from PBMCs or T cells enriched from blood (not recorded which). The CDR3 reads CASSLRTSGGNTDTQYF. CDR3 in DNA: TGTGCCAGCAGCTTGAGGACTAGCGGGGGGAACACAGATACGCAGTATTTT.